The sequence of this T cell receptor beta chain was determined in a study of blood T cells in healthy people across ages. Healthy Caucasians from Russia aged roughly 6 to 95 served as donors. For every donor, a draw yielded around 10 milliliters of peripheral blood. Next came a second PCR, run for roughly 6 to 11 cycles, which used a sample-barcoded 5' primer along with a J-beta primer mix. TCRdb ran MiXCR on the 5' RACE reads and lists one entry per CDR3 protein. This sample has some 1,000,000 distinct CDR3 sequences; about 25% occur once, and the top ten carry around 0.75%. V shed 2 bases and J shed 4 bases, with 11 bases lying between them. The CDR3 covers 14 residues. Looked up from germline, CDR1 is LGHNA and CDR2 is YSLEER. Separately, the same data were catalogued under a study of T cells of mothers and their children.

The origin of this receptor is a girl aged 2 to 9 in good health. This chain connects TRBV4-3 to TRBJ1-1; weak D call: TRBD1 (5 bases). Sequencing used blood. The CDR3 DNA reads as TGCGCCAGCAGCCAATACAGGCATTCCACTGAAGCTTTCTTT. Its translation is CASSQYRHSTEAFF.